The 2 T cell receptor beta chains below all came from one sample that was sequenced in a study of response to subunit inactivated influenza vaccine. MiXCR, applied by TCRdb to the RT-PCR reads, yields one record per CDR3 protein. This table holds over 750,000 distinct CDR3 sequences, roughly 20% found once. This material consisted of PBMCs from blood, taken roughly 5 days after vaccination. The source of these receptors is a man aged 45 to 65 who received an inactivated influenza vaccine.

The chain employs TRBV5-1 and TRBJ2-5; D not certain. Trimming cost V 4 bases and J 1 base, with 11 bases left between them. This CDR3 comprises 14 residues. Germline lookup yields CDR1 SGHRS and CDR2 YFSETQ. Here the CDR3 DNA reads TGCGCCAGCAGCCCTCAACGGCTCCAAGAGACCCAGTACTTC. Protein product: CASSPQRLQETQYF.

This clonotype appeared a few times. One end of the junction does not line up with germline, which may come from a read error. This chain uses TRBV7-2 with TRBJ2-5, with a tentative D call TRBD1 (5 bases). Germline V lookup: CDR1 SGHTA, CDR2 FQGNSA. The CDR3 runs 16 residues. The chain's CDR3 is CVSSPAVRTIRETQYF. For the CDR3, the DNA is TGTGTCAGCAGCCCAGCTGTCCGGACAATCAGGGAGACCCAGTACTTC.